The clone carrying this T cell receptor (beta chain) was counted only a few times. What it recognizes is unknown. The source of the sample is a study of T cells after yellow fever vaccination. Study-wide background: Each low-cell-number fraction was prepared by means of SMART-Seq v4 Ultra Low Input. Findings and limits, study-wide: The study re-detected most primary-vaccination clones after the booster (about 95% CD4, 88% CD8). Clonotypes appearing in both CD4 and CD8 compartments existed, and their share was small.

The CDR3 runs 15 residues. Per the germline V gene, CDR1 is MNHEY and CDR2 is SVGEGT. V shed 5 bases and J shed 3 bases, with 15 bases lying between them. TCR cDNA, made by 5'RACE template switching, carried an added universal primer site and UMIs. TCRdb re-analysed the 5' RACE reads in MiXCR, keeping a single row per CDR3 protein. The sample consists of 360,000 or so distinct CDR3 sequences, around 10% of them appearing once. Specimen: PBMCs, collected on the day of the first yellow fever vaccination. The rearrangement joins TRBV6-2 or TRBV6-3 to TRBJ2-3; D unresolved. The receptor was isolated from a man aged 18 to 29 who received the YFV17D yellow fever vaccine. This CDR3 is CASSQPLAKTDTQYF. CDR3 sequence (DNA): TGTGCCAGCAGTCAGCCCCTCGCTAAGACAGATACGCAGTATTTT.